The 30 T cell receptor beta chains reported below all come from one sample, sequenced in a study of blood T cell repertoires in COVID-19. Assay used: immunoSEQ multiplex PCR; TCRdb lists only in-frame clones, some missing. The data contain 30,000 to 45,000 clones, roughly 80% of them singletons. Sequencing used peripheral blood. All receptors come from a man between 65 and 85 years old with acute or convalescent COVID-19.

The CDR3 reads CASTETGTLYNSPLHF. The CDR3 DNA is TGTGCCTCCACAGAAACCGGGACACTCTATAATTCACCCCTCCACTTT. This chain joins TRBV19 and TRBJ1-6, with D tentatively TRBD1 (6 bases). Germline loops: CDR1 LNHDA, CDR2 SQIVND (reference sequence). V was pared by 11 bases and J by 3 bases, with 20 bases between. The CDR3 loop spans 16 amino acids.

This CDR3 reads CASSLSTRALSGANVLTF. The CDR3, as DNA: TGTGCCAGCAGTTTATCAACCAGGGCTCTCTCTGGGGCCAACGTCCTGACTTTC. The chain recombines TRBV27 with TRBJ2-6; tentatively, D is TRBD1 (5 bases). V was shortened by 0 bases and J by 0 bases, with 12 bases between the two germline ends. The CDR3 is made up of 18 amino acids. Germline lookup yields CDR1 MNHEY and CDR2 SMNVEV (reference sequence).

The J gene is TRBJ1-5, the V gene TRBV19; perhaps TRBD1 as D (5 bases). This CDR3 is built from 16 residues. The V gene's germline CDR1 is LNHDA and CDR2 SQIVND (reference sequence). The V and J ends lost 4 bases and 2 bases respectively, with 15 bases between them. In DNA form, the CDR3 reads TGTGCCAGTAGTAAGAGTTTGGGGCAGGGCAATCAGCCCCAGCATTTT. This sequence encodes CASSKSLGQGNQPQHF.

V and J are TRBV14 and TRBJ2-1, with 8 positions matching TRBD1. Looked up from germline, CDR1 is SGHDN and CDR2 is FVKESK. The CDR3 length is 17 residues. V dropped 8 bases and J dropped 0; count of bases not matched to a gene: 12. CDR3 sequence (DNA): TGTGCCAGCGGTCTTAGGCAAGGACAGGGCTCCTACAATGAGCAGTTCTTC. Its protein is CASGLRQGQGSYNEQFF.

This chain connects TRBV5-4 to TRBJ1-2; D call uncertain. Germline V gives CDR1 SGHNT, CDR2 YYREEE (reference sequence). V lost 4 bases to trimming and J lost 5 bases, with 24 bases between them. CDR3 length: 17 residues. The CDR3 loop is CASSTPTAGRALYGYTF. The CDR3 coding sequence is TGTGCCAGCAGCACACCAACGGCGGGAAGGGCCTTGTATGGCTACACCTTC. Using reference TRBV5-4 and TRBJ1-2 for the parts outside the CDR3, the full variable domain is ETGVTQSPTHLIKTRGQQVTLRCSSQSGHNTVSWYQQALGQGPQFIFQYYREEENGRGNFPPRFSGLQFPNYSSELNVNALELDDSALYLCASSTPTAGRALYGYTFGSGTRLTVV.

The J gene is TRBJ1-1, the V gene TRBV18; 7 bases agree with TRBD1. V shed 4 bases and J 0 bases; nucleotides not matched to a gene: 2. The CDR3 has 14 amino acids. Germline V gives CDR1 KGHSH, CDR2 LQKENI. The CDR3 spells CASSRQGLNTEAFF. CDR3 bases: TGTGCCAGCTCACGACAGGGTCTGAACACTGAAGCTTTCTTT.

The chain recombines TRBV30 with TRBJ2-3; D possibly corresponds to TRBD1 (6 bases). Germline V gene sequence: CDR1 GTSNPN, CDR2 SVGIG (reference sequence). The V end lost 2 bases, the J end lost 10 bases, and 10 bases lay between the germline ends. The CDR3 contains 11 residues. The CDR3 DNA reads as TGTGCCTGGAGTACAGGGCAGGCGCAGTATTTT. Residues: CAWSTGQAQYF.

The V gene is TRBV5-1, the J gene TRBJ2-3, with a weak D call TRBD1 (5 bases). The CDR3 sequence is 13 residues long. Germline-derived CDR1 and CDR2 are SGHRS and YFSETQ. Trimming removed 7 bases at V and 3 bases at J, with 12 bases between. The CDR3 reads CASWTSGTDTQYF. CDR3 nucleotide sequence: TGCGCCAGCTGGACATCTGGAACAGATACGCAGTATTTT.

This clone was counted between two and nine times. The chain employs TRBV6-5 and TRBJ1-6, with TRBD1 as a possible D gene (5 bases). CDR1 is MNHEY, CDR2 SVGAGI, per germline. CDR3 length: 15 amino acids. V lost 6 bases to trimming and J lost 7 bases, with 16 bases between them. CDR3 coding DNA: TGTGCCAGCAGCCTAGGGTGGGAGGGGAATTCACCCCTCCACTTT. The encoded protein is CASSLGWEGNSPLHF.

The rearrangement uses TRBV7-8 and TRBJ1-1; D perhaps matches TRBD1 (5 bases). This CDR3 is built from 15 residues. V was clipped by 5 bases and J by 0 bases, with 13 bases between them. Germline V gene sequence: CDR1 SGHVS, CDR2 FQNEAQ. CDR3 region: CASSQTQGLNTEAFF. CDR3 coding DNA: TGTGCCAGCAGCCAGACGCAGGGATTGAACACTGAAGCTTTCTTT.

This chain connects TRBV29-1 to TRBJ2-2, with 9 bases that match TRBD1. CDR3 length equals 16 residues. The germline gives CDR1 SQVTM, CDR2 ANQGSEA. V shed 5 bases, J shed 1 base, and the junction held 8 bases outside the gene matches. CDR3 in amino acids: CSVCVWTGVNTGELFF. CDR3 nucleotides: TGCAGCGTTTGTGTATGGACAGGGGTGAACACCGGGGAGCTGTTTTTT.

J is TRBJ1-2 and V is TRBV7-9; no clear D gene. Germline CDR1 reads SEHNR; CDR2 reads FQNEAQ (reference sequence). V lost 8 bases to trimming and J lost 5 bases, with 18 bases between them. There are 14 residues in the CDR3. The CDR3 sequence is CASEPDSAIYGYTF. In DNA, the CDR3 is TGTGCCAGCGAGCCCGACTCAGCGATATATGGCTACACCTTC.

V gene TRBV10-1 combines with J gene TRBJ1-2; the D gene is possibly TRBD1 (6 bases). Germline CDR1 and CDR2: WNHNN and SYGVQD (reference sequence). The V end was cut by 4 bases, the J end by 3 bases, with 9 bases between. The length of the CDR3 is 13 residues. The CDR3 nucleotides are TGCGCCAGCAGTGCCCGGACAGACTATGGCTACACCTTC. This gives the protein CASSARTDYGYTF.

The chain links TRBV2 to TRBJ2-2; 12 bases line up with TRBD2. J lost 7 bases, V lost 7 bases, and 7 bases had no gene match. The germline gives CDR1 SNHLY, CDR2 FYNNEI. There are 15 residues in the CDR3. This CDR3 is CASKASGGAGGELFF. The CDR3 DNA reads TGTGCCAGCAAGGCTAGCGGGGGGGCCGGCGGGGAGCTGTTTTTT.

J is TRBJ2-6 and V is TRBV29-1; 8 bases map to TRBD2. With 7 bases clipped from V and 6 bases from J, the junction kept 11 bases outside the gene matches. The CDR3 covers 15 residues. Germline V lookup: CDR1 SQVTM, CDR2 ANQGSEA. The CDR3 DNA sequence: TGCAGCGCTGCCGGGACGGGGGGGGCGGCCAACGTCCTGACTTTC. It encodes CSAAGTGGAANVLTF. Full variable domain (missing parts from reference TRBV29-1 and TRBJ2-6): SAVISQKPSRDICQRGTSLTIQCQVDSQVTMMFWYRQQPGQSLTLIATANQGSEATYESGFVIDKFPISRPNLTFSTLTVSNMSPEDSSIYLCSAAGTGGAANVLTFGAGSRLTVL.

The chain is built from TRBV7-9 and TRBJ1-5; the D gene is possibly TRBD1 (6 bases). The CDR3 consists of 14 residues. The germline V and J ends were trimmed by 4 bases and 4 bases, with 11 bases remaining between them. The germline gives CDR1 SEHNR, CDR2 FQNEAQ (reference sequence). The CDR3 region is CASSYPGVNQPQHF. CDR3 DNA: TGTGCCAGCAGCTATCCAGGGGTTAATCAGCCCCAGCATTTT.

CDR3 loop: CASSYYRAGTGGKETQYF. The CDR3 DNA reads as TGTGCCAGCAGTTATTACCGGGCCGGGACAGGGGGAAAAGAGACCCAGTACTTC. V is TRBV6-2 or TRBV6-3 and J is TRBJ2-5; TRBD1 agrees at 11 bases. The junction had 12 bases not matched to a gene; V was cut back by 3 bases and J by 3 bases. Germline V lookup: CDR1 MNHEY, CDR2 SVGEGT. The CDR3 has 18 amino acids.

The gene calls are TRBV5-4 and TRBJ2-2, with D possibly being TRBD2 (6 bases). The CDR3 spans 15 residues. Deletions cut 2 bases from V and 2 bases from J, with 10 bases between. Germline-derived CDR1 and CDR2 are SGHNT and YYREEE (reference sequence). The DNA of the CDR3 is TGTGCCAGCAGCTTTGGAGGGATCAACACCGGGGAGCTGTTTTTT. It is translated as CASSFGGINTGELFF.

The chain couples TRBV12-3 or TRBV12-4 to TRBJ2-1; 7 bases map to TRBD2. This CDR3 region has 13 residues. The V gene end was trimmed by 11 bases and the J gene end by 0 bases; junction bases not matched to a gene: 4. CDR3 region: CALRGSSYNEQFF. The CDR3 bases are TGTGCCCTGCGGGGGAGCTCCTACAATGAGCAGTTCTTC.

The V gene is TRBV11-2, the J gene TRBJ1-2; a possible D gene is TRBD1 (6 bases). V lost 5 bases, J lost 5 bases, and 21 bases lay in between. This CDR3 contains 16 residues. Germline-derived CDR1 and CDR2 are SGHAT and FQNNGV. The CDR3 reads CASSPSNTGLGYGYTF. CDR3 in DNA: TGTGCCAGCAGCCCCTCGAATACAGGGCTTGGTTATGGCTACACCTTC.

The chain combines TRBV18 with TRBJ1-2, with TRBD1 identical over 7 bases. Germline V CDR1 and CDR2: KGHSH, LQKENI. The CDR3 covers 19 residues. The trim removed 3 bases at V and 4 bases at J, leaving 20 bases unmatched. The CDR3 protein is CASSPMPTGALVFRYGYTF. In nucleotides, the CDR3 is TGTGCCAGCTCACCCATGCCAACAGGGGCGCTCGTTTTCCGCTATGGCTACACCTTC.

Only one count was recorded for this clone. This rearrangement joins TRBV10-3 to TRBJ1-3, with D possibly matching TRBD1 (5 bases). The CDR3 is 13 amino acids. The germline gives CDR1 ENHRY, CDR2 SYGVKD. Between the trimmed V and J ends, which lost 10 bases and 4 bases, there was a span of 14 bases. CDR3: CATSGGAGNTIYF. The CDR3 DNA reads TGTGCCACGTCTGGCGGGGCCGGAAACACCATATATTTT.

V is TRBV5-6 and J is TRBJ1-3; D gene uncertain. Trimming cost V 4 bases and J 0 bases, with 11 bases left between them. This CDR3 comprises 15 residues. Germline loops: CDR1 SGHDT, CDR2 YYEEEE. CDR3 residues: CASSPPVNSGNTIYF. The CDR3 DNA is TGTGCCAGCAGCCCCCCGGTTAACTCTGGAAACACCATATATTTT. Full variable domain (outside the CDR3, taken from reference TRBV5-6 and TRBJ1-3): DAGVTQSPTHLIKTRGQQVTLRCSPKSGHDTVSWYQQALGQGPQFIFQYYEEEERQRGNFPDRFSGHQFPNYSSELNVNALLLGDSALYLCASSPPVNSGNTIYFGEGSWLTVV.

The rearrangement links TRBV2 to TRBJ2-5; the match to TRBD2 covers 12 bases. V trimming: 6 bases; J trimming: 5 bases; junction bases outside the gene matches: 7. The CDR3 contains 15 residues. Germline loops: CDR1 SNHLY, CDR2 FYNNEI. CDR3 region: CASSLTSGGGETQYF. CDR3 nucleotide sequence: TGTGCCAGCAGCCTGACTAGCGGGGGAGGGGAGACCCAGTACTTC.

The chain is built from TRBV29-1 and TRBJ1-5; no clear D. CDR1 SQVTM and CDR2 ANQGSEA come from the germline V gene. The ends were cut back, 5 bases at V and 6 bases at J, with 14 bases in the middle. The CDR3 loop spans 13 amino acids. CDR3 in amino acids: CSVLPTRGQPQHF. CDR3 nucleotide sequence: TGCAGCGTTCTCCCAACCCGGGGTCAGCCCCAGCATTTT.

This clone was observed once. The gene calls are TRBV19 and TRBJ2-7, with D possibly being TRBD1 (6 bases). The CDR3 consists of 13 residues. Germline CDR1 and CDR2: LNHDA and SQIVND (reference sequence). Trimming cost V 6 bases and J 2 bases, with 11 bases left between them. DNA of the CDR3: TGTGCCAGTAGCGCGACAGGACCCTACGAGCAGTACTTC. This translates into CASSATGPYEQYF.

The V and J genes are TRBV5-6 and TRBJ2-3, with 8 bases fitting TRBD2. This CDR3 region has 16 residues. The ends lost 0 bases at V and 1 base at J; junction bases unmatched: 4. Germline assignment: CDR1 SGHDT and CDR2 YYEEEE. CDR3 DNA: TGTGCCAGCAGCTTGGTTATAGCGGGGCGCACAGATACGCAGTATTTT. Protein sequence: CASSLVIAGRTDTQYF.

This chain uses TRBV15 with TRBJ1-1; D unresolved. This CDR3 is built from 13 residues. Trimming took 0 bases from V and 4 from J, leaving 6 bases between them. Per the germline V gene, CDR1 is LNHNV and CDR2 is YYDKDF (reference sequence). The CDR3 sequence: CATSRDLSTEAFF. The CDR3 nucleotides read TGTGCCACCAGCAGAGATCTGAGCACTGAAGCTTTCTTT.

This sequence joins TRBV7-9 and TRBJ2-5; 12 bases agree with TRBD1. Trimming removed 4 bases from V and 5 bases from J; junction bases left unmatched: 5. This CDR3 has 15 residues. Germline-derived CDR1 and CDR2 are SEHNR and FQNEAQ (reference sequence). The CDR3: CASSWGQGALETQYF. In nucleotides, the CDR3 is TGTGCCAGCAGCTGGGGACAGGGGGCGTTGGAGACCCAGTACTTC.

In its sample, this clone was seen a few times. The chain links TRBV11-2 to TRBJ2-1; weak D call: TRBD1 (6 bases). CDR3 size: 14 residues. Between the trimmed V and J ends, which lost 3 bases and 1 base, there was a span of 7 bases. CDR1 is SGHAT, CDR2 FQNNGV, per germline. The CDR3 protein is CASSFRGSYNEQFF. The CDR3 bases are TGTGCCAGCAGCTTCAGGGGTTCCTACAATGAGCAGTTCTTC.